These 12 T cell receptor beta chains originate from one sample sequenced in a study of molecular identifiers for immune sequencing clone quantification. MiXCR, run by TCRdb on the PCR reads, gives a single entry per CDR3 protein. The profile shows some 580,000 distinct CDR3 sequences, over 25% of them singletons. The sample consisted of naive CD8+ T cells from blood, with Jurkat cell RNA spiked in. The subset was: FACS-sorted CD8+CD4-CCR7+CD45RA+ naive T cells. The receptors were gathered from a human donor in good health. Some libraries in this study had Jurkat cell RNA spiked in.

This clonotype was seen ten or more times. This sequence joins TRBV4-3 and TRBJ2-1; 9 bases agree with TRBD2. This CDR3 is built from 17 residues. Germline CDR1 and CDR2: LGHNA and YSLEER. J lost 0 bases, V lost 0 bases, and 3 bases had no gene match. CDR3: CASSQEPSGASYNEQFF. CDR3 bases: TGCGCCAGCAGCCAAGAACCTAGCGGGGCCTCCTACAATGAGCAGTTCTTC.

The V call is TRBV29-1, the J call TRBJ1-2; D is undetermined. V shed 0 bases and J shed 4 bases, with 9 bases lying between them. The V gene's germline CDR1 is SQVTM and CDR2 ANQGSEA. The CDR3 consists of 13 residues. The CDR3 nucleotides read TGCAGCGTTGAAGATACCTCGTTCTATGGCTACACCTTC. Protein product: CSVEDTSFYGYTF.

Worth noting for this clonotype: Being one base from a much bigger clone, this may be a read error. The chain couples TRBV14 to TRBJ1-4; D is perhaps TRBD1 (6 bases). The CDR3 runs 15 residues. Looked up from germline, CDR1 is SGHDN and CDR2 is FVKESK. The CDR3 DNA is TGTGCCAGCAGCTTACAGGGACCGCCTAATGAAAAACCGTTTTTT. Its protein product is CASSLQGPPNEKPFF.

The chain is built from TRBV27 and TRBJ1-1; D is uncertain. Trimming removed 7 bases from V and 0 bases from J, with 15 bases in between. The length of the CDR3 is 15 residues. The germline V gene encodes CDR1 MNHEY and CDR2 SMNVEV (reference sequence). The DNA for the CDR3 is TGTGCCAGCAATTTTGGAAGTTTCATGAACACTGAAGCTTTCTTT. Translated: CASNFGSFMNTEAFF.

Notes on this clonotype: The junction departs from the called germline gene at one end, perhaps through a read error. The rearrangement uses TRBV7-6 and TRBJ1-2; D not certain. CDR3 size: 17 residues. Per the germline V gene, CDR1 is SGHVS and CDR2 is FNYEAQ. Here the CDR3 reads CAGSPTADGGANYGYTF. CDR3 nucleotides: TGTGCCGGCAGCCCAACCGCGGACGGTGGGGCTAACTATGGCTACACCTTC.

J is TRBJ2-1 and V is TRBV5-1; a weak D match, TRBD2 (5 bases). CDR3 length equals 12 residues. V shed 1 base and J shed 10 bases, with 9 bases lying between them. Germline CDR1 is SGHRS and CDR2 is YFSETQ. CDR3 protein: CASSLTSGEQFF. The CDR3 region has the DNA TGCGCCAGCAGCTTGACTAGTGGGGAGCAGTTCTTC.

A note on this clonotype: This sequence may be a read error, since a much larger clone differs from it by one base. V usage is TRBV7-6 and J usage is TRBJ1-1, with a tentative D call TRBD1 (5 bases). From germline, CDR1 is SGHVS and CDR2 FNYEAQ. The CDR3 is 18 residues long. The V end was cut by 0 bases, the J end by 5 bases, with 22 bases between. CDR3 DNA: TGTGCCAGCAGCTTAGCGTCCGGGGGAACAAAGCAGAGGACTGAAGCTTTCTTT. Translating gives CASSLASGGTKQRTEAFF.

The chain joins TRBV5-1 to TRBJ1-2, with 9 nucleotides matching TRBD1. CDR1 SGHRS and CDR2 YFSETQ come from the germline V gene. The length of the CDR3 is 15 residues. The ends lost 4 bases at V and 8 bases at J; junction bases unmatched: 12. In DNA form, the CDR3 reads TGCGCCAGCAGCGTATTCCTACAGGGGGCCGGAGGCTACACCTTC. It translates to CASSVFLQGAGGYTF.

As for this clonotype: One end of the junction does not line up with germline, which may come from a read error. The chain is built from TRBV4-3 and TRBJ2-5; possibly TRBD2 for D (5 bases). Germline V lookup: CDR1 LGHNA, CDR2 YSLEER. The CDR3 is 14 amino acids. The CDR3 DNA reads TGTGCCAGCAGCCAAGATTCGGGGTGGGAGACCCAGTACTTC. Encoded protein: CASSQDSGWETQYF.

About this clonotype: One end of the junction is discordant with germline, which a read error may explain. V usage is TRBV27 and J usage is TRBJ2-5; D perhaps matches TRBD2 (6 bases). The CDR3 is 15 residues long. Germline CDR1 and CDR2: MNHEY and SMNVEV (reference sequence). The CDR3: CASSLSGGFQATQYF. The CDR3 bases are TGTGCCAGCAGTTTATCGGGGGGTTTTCAAGCGACCCAGTACTTC.

J is TRBJ2-1 and V is TRBV11-2; D uncertain. Trimming stripped 7 bases from V and 9 bases from J, with 10 bases between. This CDR3 is 11 amino acids long. The germline V gene encodes CDR1 SGHAT and CDR2 FQNNGV. The CDR3 region is CASTPGTEQFF. Here the CDR3 DNA reads TGTGCCAGCACCCCTGGAACTGAGCAGTTCTTC.

The V call is TRBV4-1, the J call TRBJ2-3; TRBD2 matches 11 bases. The germline gives CDR1 MGHRA, CDR2 YSYEKL. The CDR3 is 15 amino acids. With 4 bases clipped from V and 6 bases from J, the junction kept 6 bases outside the gene matches. The CDR3 DNA follows: TGCGCCAGCAGCCCTACTAGCGGGAGTGGGGATACGCAGTATTTT. It codes for CASSPTSGSGDTQYF.